This T cell receptor (beta chain) was profiled in a study of patients and donors after allogeneic stem cell transplantation. A single record per CDR3 protein comes from TCRdb applying MiXCR to the RT-PCR reads. There are 400,000 to 450,000 distinct CDR3 sequences in the sample; 16% occur only once, and 6.5% to 7.5% lies in the top ten. The receptor's source is a human donor who was either an allogeneic HSCT recipient or a stem cell or donor lymphocyte infusion donor (not recorded which). It is not recorded whose cells these are; they may come from a transplant donor. Sequencing was carried out using blood, either unsorted or a sorted T cell fraction (not recorded which).

The DNA for the CDR3 is TGCGCCAGCAGCTTGGTCCCCCCCCAAGAGACCCAGTACTTC. Its protein is CASSLVPPQETQYF. V and J are TRBV5-1 and TRBJ2-5; D is uncertain. CDR1 SGHRS and CDR2 YFSETQ come from the germline V gene. Trimming took 0 bases from V and 1 from J, leaving 7 bases between them. The CDR3 is 14 residues long.